This TCR beta chain was recorded in a study of T-cell reconstitution after alpha-beta-depleted transplantation in children. This clonotype was seen ten or more times. Its antigen is unidentified. Regarding the study as a whole: T-cell numbers and diversity one year post-transplant derived largely from freshly generated T cells.

This sample's TCRbeta library carried unique molecular identifier barcodes. TCRdb reprocessed the PCR reads via MiXCR and lists one record per CDR3 protein. The sample holds some 200,000 distinct CDR3 sequences, roughly 6.6% seen once. Trimming stripped 8 bases from V and 7 bases from J, with 12 bases between. This CDR3 comprises 13 residues. Germline-derived CDR1 and CDR2 are SNHLY and FYNNEI. J is TRBJ1-6 and V is TRBV2; the D gene is possibly TRBD1 (6 bases). This TCR came from a boy aged 2 to 9 with acute lymphoblastic leukemia, due to receive a stem cell transplant. The source material was PBMCs, sampled before TCRalphabeta/CD19-depleted stem cell transplant. CDR3 loop: CASRQGPNSPLHF. The CDR3 nucleotides read TGTGCCAGCCGGCAGGGGCCGAATTCACCCCTCCACTTT.